Below, one T cell receptor beta chain is given with its context. The target antigen is unknown. The data belong to a study of regulatory T cells in long-lasting Graves disease. Across the whole study: Persistent cases took antithyroid drugs over 5 years and stayed TSH receptor antibody positive.

Time point here: persistent/refractory GD, antithyroid drugs over 5 years with positive TRAb. PBMC RNA served as the TCR library source. It was American Thyroid Association guidelines that determined Graves' disease diagnosis. The EDTA tubes were filled with about 10 milliliters of drawn peripheral blood. Study findings and constraints: Compared with new cases, persistent Graves' patients showed reduced TCR diversity.

Building of the TCR beta libraries involved iRepertoire HTBI primers and Arm-PCR of CDR3 regions. MiXCR was run by TCRdb on the multiplex PCR reads, yielding one entry per CDR3 protein. The repertoire has 450,000 or so distinct CDR3 sequences, roughly 20% of them found once; the top ten carry about 7.8%. With 5 bases removed from V and 3 bases from J, the gap between germline ends came to 20 bases. The length of the CDR3 is 16 residues. Germline values: CDR1 SEHNR, CDR2 FQNEAQ (reference sequence). The sequence derives from a female donor with Graves disease. V and J are TRBV7-9 and TRBJ2-7; D is possibly TRBD1 (7 bases). The sample here was peripheral blood mononuclear cells (PBMCs), taken when the disease was refractory, from a patient treated with antithyroid drugs. Here the CDR3 reads CASSPPGGQKNYEQYF. The CDR3 DNA sequence: TGTGCCAGCAGCCCCCCCGGGGGACAGAAAAACTACGAGCAGTACTTC.